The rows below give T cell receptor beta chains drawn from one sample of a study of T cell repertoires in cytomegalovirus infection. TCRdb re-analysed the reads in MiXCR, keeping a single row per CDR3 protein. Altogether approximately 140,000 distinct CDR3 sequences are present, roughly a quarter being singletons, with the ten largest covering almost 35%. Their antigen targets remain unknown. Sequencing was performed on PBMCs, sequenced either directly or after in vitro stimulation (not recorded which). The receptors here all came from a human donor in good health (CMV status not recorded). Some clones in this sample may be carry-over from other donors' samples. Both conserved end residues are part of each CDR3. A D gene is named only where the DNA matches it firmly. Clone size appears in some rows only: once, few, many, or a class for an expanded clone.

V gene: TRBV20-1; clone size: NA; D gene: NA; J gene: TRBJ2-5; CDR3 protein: CSAREWTQETQYF; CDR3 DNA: TGCAGTGCTAGAGAGTGGACCCAAGAGACCCAGTACTTC
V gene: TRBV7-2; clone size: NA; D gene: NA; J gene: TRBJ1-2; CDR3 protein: CASSLAGTSGYTF; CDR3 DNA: TGTGCCAGCAGCTTGGCCGGGACGAGTGGCTACACCTTC
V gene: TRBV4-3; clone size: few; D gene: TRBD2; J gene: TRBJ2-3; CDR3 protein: CASSPFPAGGADTQYF; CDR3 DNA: TGCGCCAGCAGCCCTTTCCCAGCGGGAGGGGCAGATACGCAGTATTTT
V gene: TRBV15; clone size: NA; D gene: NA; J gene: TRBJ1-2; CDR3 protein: CATSTRVNPYGYTF; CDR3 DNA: TGTGCCACCAGCACCCGAGTAAATCCCTATGGCTACACCTTC
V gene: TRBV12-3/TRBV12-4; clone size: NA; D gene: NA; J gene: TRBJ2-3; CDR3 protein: CASSFQRNTDTQYF; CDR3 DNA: TGTGCCAGCAGTTTCCAGCGGAACACAGATACGCAGTATTTT
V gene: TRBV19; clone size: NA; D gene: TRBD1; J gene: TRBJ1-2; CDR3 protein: CASSSGGVRVANYGYTF; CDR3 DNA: TGTGCCAGTAGTTCAGGGGGTGTCAGAGTCGCTAACTATGGCTACACCTTC
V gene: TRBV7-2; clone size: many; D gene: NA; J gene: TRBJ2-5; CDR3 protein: CASSLVKETQYF; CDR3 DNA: TGTGCCAGCAGCTTAGTCAAGGAGACCCAGTACTTC
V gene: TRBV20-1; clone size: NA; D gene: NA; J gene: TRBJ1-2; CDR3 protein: CSASNYGYTF; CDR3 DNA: TGCAGTGCTAGTAACTATGGCTACACCTTC
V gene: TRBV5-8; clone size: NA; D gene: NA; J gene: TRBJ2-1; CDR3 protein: CASSSKDFYSYNEQFF; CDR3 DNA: TGTGCCAGCAGCTCGAAGGACTTCTACTCCTACAATGAGCAGTTCTTC
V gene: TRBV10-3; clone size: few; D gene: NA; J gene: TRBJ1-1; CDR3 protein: CAISESRGLSDTEAFF; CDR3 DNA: TGTGCCATCAGTGAGTCGCGCGGCCTATCGGACACTGAAGCTTTCTTT
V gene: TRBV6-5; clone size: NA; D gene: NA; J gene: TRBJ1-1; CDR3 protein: CASRSHGQTNTEAFF; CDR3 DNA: TGTGCCAGCAGGTCGCACGGGCAGACGAACACTGAAGCTTTCTTT
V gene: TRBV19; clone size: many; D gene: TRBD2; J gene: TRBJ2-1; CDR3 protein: CASQRGGLAGDTLQWQFF; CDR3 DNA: TGTGCCAGCCAAAGGGGGGGGCTAGCGGGGGATACTCTACAATGGCAGTTCTTC
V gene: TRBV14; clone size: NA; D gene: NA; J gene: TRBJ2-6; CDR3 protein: CASSHSSRDSFSGANVLTF; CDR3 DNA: TGTGCCAGCAGCCACTCGAGCCGGGACTCCTTCTCTGGGGCCAACGTCCTGACTTTC
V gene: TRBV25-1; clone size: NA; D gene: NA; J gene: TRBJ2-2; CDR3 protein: CASSEYDSTGELFF; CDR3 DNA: TGTGCCAGCAGTGAATATGACAGCACCGGGGAGCTGTTTTTT
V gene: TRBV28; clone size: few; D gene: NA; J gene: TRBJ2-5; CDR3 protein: CASTAGARQETQYF; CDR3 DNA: TGTGCCAGCACTGCAGGGGCAAGACAAGAGACCCAGTACTTC
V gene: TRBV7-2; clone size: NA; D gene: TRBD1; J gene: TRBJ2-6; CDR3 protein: CASSLEQGVRGANVLTF; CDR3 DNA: TGTGCCAGCAGCTTAGAGCAGGGGGTGAGAGGGGCCAACGTCCTGACTTTC
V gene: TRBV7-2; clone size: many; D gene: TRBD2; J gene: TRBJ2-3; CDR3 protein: CASSLVGGSSTDTQYF; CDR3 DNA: TGTGCCAGCAGCTTAGTTGGCGGGAGTAGCACAGATACGCAGTATTTT
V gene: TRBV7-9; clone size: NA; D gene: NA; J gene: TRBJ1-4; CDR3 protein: CASSFSAGQNEKLFF; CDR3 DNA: TGTGCCAGCAGCTTTTCCGCAGGGCAAAACGAAAAACTGTTTTTT
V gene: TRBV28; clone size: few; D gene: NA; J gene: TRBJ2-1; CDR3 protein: CASRRTNGWINEQFF; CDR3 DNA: TGTGCCAGCAGGAGGACTAACGGTTGGATCAATGAGCAGTTCTTC
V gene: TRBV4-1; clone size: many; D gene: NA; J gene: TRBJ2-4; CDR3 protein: CASSQGRTLAKNIQYF; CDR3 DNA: TGCGCCAGCAGCCAAGGAAGGACCCTAGCCAAAAACATTCAGTACTTC
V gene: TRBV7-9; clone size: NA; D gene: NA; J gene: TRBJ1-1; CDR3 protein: CASSLVLDFEAFF; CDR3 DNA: TGTGCCAGCAGCTTAGTACTGGATTTTGAAGCTTTCTTT
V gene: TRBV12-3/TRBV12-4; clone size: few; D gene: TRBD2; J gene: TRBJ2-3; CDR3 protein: CASRKGLAARTDTQYF; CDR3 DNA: TGTGCCAGCAGGAAGGGACTAGCGGCTCGCACAGATACGCAGTATTTT
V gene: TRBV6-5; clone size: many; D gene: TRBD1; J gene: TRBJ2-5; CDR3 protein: CASSYSFLMGTGKETQYF; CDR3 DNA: TGTGCCAGCAGTTACTCGTTTCTAATGGGGACAGGAAAAGAGACCCAGTACTTC
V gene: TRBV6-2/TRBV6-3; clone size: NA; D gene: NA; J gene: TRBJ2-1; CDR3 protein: CASSYPEARNEQFF; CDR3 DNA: TGTGCCAGCAGTTACCCGGAGGCCCGAAATGAGCAGTTCTTC
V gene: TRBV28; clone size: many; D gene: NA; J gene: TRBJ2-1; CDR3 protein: CASSSHRDTNEQFF; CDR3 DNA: TGTGCCAGCAGTTCGCACCGGGACACCAATGAGCAGTTCTTC
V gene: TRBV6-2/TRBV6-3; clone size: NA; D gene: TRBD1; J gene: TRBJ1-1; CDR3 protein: CASRWDGTGRMNTEAFF; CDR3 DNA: TGTGCCAGCAGGTGGGACGGGACAGGGCGAATGAACACTGAAGCTTTCTTT
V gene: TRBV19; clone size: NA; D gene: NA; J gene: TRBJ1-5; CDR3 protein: CASSIGVGNQPQHF; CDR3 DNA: TGTGCCAGTAGTATCGGGGTCGGAAATCAGCCCCAGCATTTT
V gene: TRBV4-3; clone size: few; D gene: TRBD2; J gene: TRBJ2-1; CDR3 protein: CASSLDGTSGYYNEQFF; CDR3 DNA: TGCGCCAGCAGCCTTGATGGGACTAGCGGATACTACAATGAGCAGTTCTTC
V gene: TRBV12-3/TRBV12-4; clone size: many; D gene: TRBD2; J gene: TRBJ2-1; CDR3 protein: CASSIGTSVYNEQFF; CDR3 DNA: TGTGCCAGCAGTATCGGGACTAGCGTCTACAATGAGCAGTTCTTC
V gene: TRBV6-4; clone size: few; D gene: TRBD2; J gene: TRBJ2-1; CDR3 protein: CASKGLADYNEQFF; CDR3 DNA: TGTGCCAGCAAAGGGCTAGCGGACTACAATGAGCAGTTCTTC
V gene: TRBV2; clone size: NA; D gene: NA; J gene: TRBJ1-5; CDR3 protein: CASSEALRTPSNQPQHF; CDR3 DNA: TGTGCCAGCAGTGAAGCGTTAAGGACACCTAGCAATCAGCCCCAGCATTTT
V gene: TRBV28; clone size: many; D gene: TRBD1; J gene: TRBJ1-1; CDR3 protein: CASNPGQGPTEAFF; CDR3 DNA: TGTGCCAGCAATCCGGGACAGGGGCCCACTGAAGCTTTCTTT
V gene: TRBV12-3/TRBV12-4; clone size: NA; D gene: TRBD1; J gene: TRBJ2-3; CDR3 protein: CASSLGGGQGATDTQYF; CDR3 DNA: TGTGCCAGCAGTTTAGGAGGGGGACAGGGGGCTACAGATACGCAGTATTTT
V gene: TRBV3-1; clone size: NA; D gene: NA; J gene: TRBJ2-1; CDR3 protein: CASRPPGLNEQFF; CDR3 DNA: TGTGCCAGCAGACCACCCGGACTCAATGAGCAGTTCTTC
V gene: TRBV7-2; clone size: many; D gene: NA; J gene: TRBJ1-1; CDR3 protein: CASSPVGENTEAFF; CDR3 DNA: TGTGCCAGCAGCCCGGTAGGGGAGAACACTGAAGCTTTCTTT
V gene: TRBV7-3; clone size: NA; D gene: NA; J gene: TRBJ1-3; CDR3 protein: CASSRGSGNTIYF; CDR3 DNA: TGTGCCAGCAGCCGCGGGTCTGGAAACACCATATATTTT
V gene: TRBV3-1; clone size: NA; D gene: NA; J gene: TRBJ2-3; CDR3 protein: CASSHFYGSGTDTQYF; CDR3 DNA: TGTGCCAGCAGCCATTTTTACGGGAGTGGCACAGATACGCAGTATTTT
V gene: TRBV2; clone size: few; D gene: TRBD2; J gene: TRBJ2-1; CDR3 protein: CASSEALAGGEGNEQFF; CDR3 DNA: TGTGCCAGCAGTGAAGCGTTAGCGGGAGGAGAAGGCAATGAGCAGTTCTTC